A single TCR beta chain is shown here with its context. This sample stems from a study of shared clonotypes between healthy human individuals. The table came from immunoSEQ multiplex PCR; TCRdb's copy has only in-frame clones and leaves some out. In the table there are about 2.2 million clones, about 93% of which are singletons. In the naive CD8 group, cells lacked CD45RO and were positively selected for CCR7, so terminally differentiated effector memory CD45RA+ cells were left out. Germline values: CDR1 SGHVS, CDR2 FQNEAQ. The CDR3 length is 16 residues. V was pared by 2 bases and J by 5 bases, with 11 bases of the junction left unmatched.

The sample taken for sequencing was naive CD8+ T cells from PBMCs. The rearrangement joins TRBV7-8 to TRBJ2-5, with TRBD2 matching 7 bases. This TCR derives from a man in his late teens or twenties in good health. Some clones in this sample may be carry-over from other donors' samples. As DNA, the CDR3 is TGTGCCAGCAGCTTACGGCTAGCGGTCGCTTGGGAGACCCAGTACTTC. Residues: CASSLRLAVAWETQYF.